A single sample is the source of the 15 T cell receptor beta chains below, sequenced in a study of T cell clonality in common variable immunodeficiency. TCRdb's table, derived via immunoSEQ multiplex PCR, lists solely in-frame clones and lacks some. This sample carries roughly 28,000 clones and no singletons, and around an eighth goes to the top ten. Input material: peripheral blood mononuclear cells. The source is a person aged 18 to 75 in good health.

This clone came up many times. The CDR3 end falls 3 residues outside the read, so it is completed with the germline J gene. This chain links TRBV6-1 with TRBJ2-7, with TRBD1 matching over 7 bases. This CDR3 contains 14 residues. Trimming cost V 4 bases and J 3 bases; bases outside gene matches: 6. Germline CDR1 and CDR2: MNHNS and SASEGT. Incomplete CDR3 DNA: TGTGCCAGCAGTGGACAGGGCACGAGCTACGAG. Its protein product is CASSGQGTSYE. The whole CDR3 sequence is CASSGQGTSYEQYF.

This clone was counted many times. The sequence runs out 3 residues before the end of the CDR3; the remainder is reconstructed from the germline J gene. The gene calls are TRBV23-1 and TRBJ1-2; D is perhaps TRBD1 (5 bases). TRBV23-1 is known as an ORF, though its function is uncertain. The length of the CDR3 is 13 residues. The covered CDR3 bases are TGCGCCAGCAGTCAGTTGACAGTCTCCCAC. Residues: CASSQLTVSH. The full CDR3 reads CASSQLTVSHYTF.

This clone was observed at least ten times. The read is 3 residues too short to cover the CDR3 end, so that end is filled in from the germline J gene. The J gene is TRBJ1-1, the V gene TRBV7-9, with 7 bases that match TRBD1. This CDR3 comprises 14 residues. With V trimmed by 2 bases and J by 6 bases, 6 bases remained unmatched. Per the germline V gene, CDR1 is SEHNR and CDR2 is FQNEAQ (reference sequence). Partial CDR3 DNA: TGTGCCAGCAGCTTAACTTTCGGACAGGCTGAA. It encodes CASSLTFGQAE. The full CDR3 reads CASSLTFGQAEAFF.

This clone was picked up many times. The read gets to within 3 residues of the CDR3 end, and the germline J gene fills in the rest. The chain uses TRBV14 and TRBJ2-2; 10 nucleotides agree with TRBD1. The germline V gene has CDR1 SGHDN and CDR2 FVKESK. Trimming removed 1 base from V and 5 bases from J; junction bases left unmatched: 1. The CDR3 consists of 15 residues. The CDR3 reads CASSQGTGGTGELFF. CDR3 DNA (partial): TGTGCCAGCAGCCAAGGGACAGGGGGGACCGGGGAG.

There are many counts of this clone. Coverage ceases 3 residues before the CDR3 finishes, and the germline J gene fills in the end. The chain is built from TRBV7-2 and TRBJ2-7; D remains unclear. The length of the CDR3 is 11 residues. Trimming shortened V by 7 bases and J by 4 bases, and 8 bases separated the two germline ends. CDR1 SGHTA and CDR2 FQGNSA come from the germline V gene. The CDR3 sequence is CASTEGYEQYF. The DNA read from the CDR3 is TGTGCCAGCACCGAAGGTTACGAG.

The CDR3 bases that were read are TGCGCCAGCAGCCCAGGACTAGCGGGGGGGCCTGTCTCCTACAATGAG. Encoded protein: CASSPGLAGGPVSYNE. The entire CDR3 is CASSPGLAGGPVSYNEQFF. The chain combines TRBV5-1 with TRBJ2-1; 15 nucleotides match TRBD2. The read terminates 3 residues before the CDR3 end, so the remaining end is supplied by the germline J gene. The ends lost 4 bases at V and 0 bases at J; junction bases unmatched: 8. This CDR3 is built from 19 residues. Germline V gene data show CDR1 as SGHRS and CDR2 as YFSETQ. The complete variable domain, with remaining parts taken from reference TRBV5-1 and TRBJ2-1, reads KAGVTQTPRYLIKTRGQQVTLSCSPISGHRSVSWYQQTPGQGLQFLFEYFSETQRNKGNFPGRFSGRQFSNSRSEMNVSTLELGDSALYLCASSPGLAGGPVSYNEQFFGPGTRLTVL.

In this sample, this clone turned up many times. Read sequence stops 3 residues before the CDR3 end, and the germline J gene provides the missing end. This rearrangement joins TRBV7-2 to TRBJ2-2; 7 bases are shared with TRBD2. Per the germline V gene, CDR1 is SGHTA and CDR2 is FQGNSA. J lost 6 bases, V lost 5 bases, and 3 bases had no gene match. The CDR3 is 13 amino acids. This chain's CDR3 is CASSATSPGELFF. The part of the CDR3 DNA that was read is TGTGCCAGCAGCGCGACTAGCCCCGGGGAG.

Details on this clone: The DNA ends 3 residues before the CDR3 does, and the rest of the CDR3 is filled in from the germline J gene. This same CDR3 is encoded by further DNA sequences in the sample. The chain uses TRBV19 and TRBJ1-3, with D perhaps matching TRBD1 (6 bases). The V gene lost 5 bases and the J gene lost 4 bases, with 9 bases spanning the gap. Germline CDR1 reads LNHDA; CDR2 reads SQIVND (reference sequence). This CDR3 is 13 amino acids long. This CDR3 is CASSPDRGNTIYF. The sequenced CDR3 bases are TGTGCCAGTAGTCCAGACAGGGGAAACACC. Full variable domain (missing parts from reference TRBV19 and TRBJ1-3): DGGITQSPKYLFRKEGQNVTLSCEQNLNHDAMYWYRQDPGQGLRLIYYSQIVNDFQKGDIAEGYSVSREKKESFPLTVTSAQKNPTAFYLCASSPDRGNTIYFGEGSWLTVV.

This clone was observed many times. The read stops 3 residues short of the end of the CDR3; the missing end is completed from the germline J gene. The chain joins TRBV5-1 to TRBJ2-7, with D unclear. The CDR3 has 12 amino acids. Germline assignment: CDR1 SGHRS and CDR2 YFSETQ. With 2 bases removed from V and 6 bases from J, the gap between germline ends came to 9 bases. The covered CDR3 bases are TGCGCCAGCAGCTTTTTGGAGCGCGAG. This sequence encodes CASSFLERE. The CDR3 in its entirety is CASSFLEREQYF.

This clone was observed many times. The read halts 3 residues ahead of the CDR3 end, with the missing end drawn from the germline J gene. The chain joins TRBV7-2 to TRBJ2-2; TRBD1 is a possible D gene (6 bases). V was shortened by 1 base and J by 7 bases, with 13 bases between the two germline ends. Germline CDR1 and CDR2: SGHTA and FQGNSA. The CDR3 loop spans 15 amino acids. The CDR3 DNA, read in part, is TGTGCCAGCAGCTTAGGGGGGACATTCGGCGGGGAG. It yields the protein CASSLGGTFGGE. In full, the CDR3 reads CASSLGGTFGGELFF.

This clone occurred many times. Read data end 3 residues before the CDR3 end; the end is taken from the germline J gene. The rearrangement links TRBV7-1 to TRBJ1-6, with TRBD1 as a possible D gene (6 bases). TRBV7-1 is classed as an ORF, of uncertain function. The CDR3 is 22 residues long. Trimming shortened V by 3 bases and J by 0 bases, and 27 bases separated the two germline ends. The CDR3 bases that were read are TGTGCCAGCAGCTCCCCCCCCCTCGACAGGTTGGATCTCGGCTCCTATAATTCACCC. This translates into CASSSPPLDRLDLGSYNSP. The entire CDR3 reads CASSSPPLDRLDLGSYNSPLHF.

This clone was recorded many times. CDR3 in amino acids: CASSYTGQGWDEQYF. The covered CDR3 bases are TGTGCCAGCAGCTACACGGGACAGGGGTGGGACGAG. V gene TRBV13 combines with J gene TRBJ2-7, with TRBD1 matching over 10 bases. The read comes to an end 3 residues before the CDR3 does, leaving the germline J gene to fill in the end. The CDR3 runs 15 residues. V shed 4 bases, J shed 5 bases, and the junction held 8 bases outside the gene matches. Germline V gene data show CDR1 as PRHDT and CDR2 as FYEKMQ (reference sequence).

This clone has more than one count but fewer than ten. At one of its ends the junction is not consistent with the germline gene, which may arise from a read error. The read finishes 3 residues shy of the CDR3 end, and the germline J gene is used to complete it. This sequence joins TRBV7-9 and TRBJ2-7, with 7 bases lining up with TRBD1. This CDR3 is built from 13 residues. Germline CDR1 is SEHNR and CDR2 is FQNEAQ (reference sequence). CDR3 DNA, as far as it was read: TGTTCCAGCAGCCTAGGACAGGCCTACGAG. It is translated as CSSSLGQAYE. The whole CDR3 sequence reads CSSSLGQAYEQYF.

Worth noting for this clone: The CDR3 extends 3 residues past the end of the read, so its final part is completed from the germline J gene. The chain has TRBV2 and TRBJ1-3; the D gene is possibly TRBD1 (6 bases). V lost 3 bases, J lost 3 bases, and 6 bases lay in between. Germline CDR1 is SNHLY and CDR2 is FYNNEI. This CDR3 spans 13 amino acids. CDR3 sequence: CASSDRGGNTIYF. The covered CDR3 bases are TGTGCCAGCAGTGACAGGGGTGGAAACACC.

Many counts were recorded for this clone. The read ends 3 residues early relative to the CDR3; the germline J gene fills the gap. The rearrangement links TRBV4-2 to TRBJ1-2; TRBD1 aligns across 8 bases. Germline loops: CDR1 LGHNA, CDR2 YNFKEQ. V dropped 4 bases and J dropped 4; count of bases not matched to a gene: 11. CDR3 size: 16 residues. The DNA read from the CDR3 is TGTGCCAGCAGCCCCCCGGAACAGGGGGGGTTCTATGGC. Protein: CASSPPEQGGFYG. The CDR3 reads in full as CASSPPEQGGFYGYTF.